This entry is about one T cell receptor (beta chain). Only a few counts were recorded for this clonotype. Its recognized antigen is unknown. No base qualities exist here, and no much larger clone lies one base off it. The sample originates from a study of regulatory T cells in long-lasting Graves disease (dated by TCRdb to about 2021). Regarding the research as a whole: In the newly diagnosed Graves' disease group, patients had been taking antithyroid drugs for less than 3 months. The study took place in China and was registered as a clinical trial. A total of around 35 samples underwent TCR sequencing: 13 from persistent and about 20 from newly diagnosed Graves' disease patients. This study used TCR sequencing and RNA sequencing of peripheral blood to compare persistent Graves' disease patients against newly diagnosed Graves' disease patients. What the authors observed across the whole study: Compared with newly diagnosed patients, patients with persistent Graves' disease had lower TCR Shannon entropy and fewer highly expanded clones, which suggests clonal expansion. Patients with persistent disease shared more public clonotypes (fewer than 3,000) than newly diagnosed patients did (approximately 970). As a limitation, the authors acknowledged that the small sample size may reduce accuracy. Only peripheral blood was studied, because thyroid tissue, the primary lesion, was inaccessible. Only the TCR beta chain was sequenced and analyzed.

Per the publication, the time point label means: newly diagnosed GD, antithyroid drugs for less than 3 months. For both TCR sequencing and RNA sequencing, RNA was extracted from PBMCs in TRIzol. The diagnosis of Graves' disease was made according to American Thyroid Association guidelines. The patients came from an endocrinology department in Xi'an, China. Each patient gave about 10 milliliters of peripheral blood, collected in an EDTA anticoagulant tube. Ficoll Paque Plus density gradient separation was used to isolate PBMCs, and no further T cell sorting was performed. An Agilent 2100 Bioanalyzer and agarose gel were used to assess RNA quality, and a NanoDrop 2000 was used to measure RNA concentration. Libraries were prepared through multiplex PCR. Sequencer: Illumina HiSeq 4000. To build TCR beta libraries, CDR3 regions were amplified by Arm-PCR using iRepertoire HTBI primers. Before sequencing, the PCR products underwent gel purification. The published analysis was carried out like this. Gene usage analysis of CDR3 amino acid clonotypes used the approximately 62 TRBV and 14 to 15 TRBJ segments found across samples. COPE and FqMerger were used to merge filtered high-quality paired reads into contigs. Contigs were aligned with BLAST to IMGT TRBV, TRBD and TRBJ reference genes, and CDR3 was defined per IMGT. Any clonotype with a frequency above 0.1% was classified as a highly expanded clone. Repertoire diversity was measured by Shannon entropy, and V-J evenness by the Gini coefficient. A clonotype found in more than one individual was treated as public. The public reads were quality trimmed at Q25 with fastp and then assembled into clones with MiXCR by TCRdb, keeping productive beta chains. CDR3 protein duplicates are merged, each entry listing the most common genes and DNA. The V and J calls here are based on TCRdb, not the publication. This sample lists about 400,000 distinct CDR3 sequences; 15% were detected once. Jointly, the top ten make up about 8.3% of the sample.

These data were also filed under a second study, of T cells in Graves' hyperthyroidism and ophthalmopathy. That second report states: A patient counted as having stable Graves' hyperthyroidism if no progression to ophthalmopathy occurred over 18 months of follow-up. Hyperthyroidism patients were newly diagnosed, with disease duration under 2 months, and aged 18 to 65 years. Any patient with an uncontrolled infection, another autoimmune disease, pregnancy or lactation was excluded. Diagnoses were established on the basis of clinical symptoms, serum thyroxine and TRAb, thyroid ultrasound, and orbital computed tomography. For the first round of RT-PCR on the TCR CDR3, the HTBI primer set was used together with the Qiagen OneStep RT-PCR kit. Most expanded thyroid clonotypes (frequency above 0.001) were also detected in blood, a finding suggesting that blood repertoires may reflect thyroid immune responses. A model built on a 13 V-J signature distinguished ophthalmopathy from stable hyperthyroidism, reaching around 88% sensitivity and 81.08% specificity in cross-validation and 80%/75% in testing. In validation, progression to ophthalmopathy was predicted by the model with 70.59% sensitivity and 72.22% specificity, a median of 6.5 months before onset. To identify TCR V-J signatures that set the groups apart, the researchers used a discovery cohort of 90 to 100 patients, made up of around 40 with Graves' ophthalmopathy and about 60 with stable Graves' hyperthyroidism. Prospective prediction of ophthalmopathy was tested in an independent validation cohort of 18 to 20 hyperthyroidism patients and around 16 patients who later progressed to ophthalmopathy. The 100 discovery patients were randomly split 7:3 into training and test sets. In more than 5 Graves' hyperthyroidism patients, the study also compared T-cell repertoires from thyroid tissue with T-cell repertoires from blood. After blood sampling, hyperthyroidism patients were treated with methimazole at a starting dose of 30 mg daily, and ophthalmopathy patients were treated with high-dose intravenous methylprednisolone. The libraries were constructed in a second round of multiplex PCR and then size-selected and purified. Libraries were sequenced paired-end with 100 bp reads on an Illumina HiSeq2000. SOAPnuke was used to process the raw data, throwing out any read that contained adapters or uncalled bases, had a mean Phred below 15, or lacked an exact constant-primer or identifier match. COPE v1.2.5 was used to merge the high-quality paired reads, and each unique nucleotide sequence was defined as a clonotype. Clonotypes were aligned to IMGT TRBV, TRBD and TRBJ reference segments using MiTCR v1.1. Analysis was restricted to V-J combinations with a frequency above 0.0001, which covered 99.2% of repertoires. The TCS score was defined as the ratio of F50 (clonal expansion) to E x V (chaos), calculated using BLOSUM62-based TCRdist between CDR3 peptides within each V-J. Welch's t-statistics and random forest reduced fewer than 600 V-J features to 13, which were used in a naive Bayes classifier (R e1071). No statistical method was used to fix the sample size in advance, and group allocation was not hidden from the investigators. TCR Vbeta CDR3 sequencing of roughly 140 peripheral blood samples (under 45 ophthalmopathy, 75 to 85 hyperthyroidism and about 17 progressor patients) is reported in the paper.

The sample in question was peripheral blood mononuclear cells (PBMCs), obtained at new diagnosis, from a patient treated with antithyroid drugs. This TCR came from a woman aged 40 to 49 with Graves disease. Donor details come from another sample of the same person, matched by shared clones.

CDR3 sequence: CASSLIYRLGGNTIYF. At the DNA level, the sequence is TGTGCCAGCAGCTTAATTTACAGGCTTGGTGGAAACACCATATATTTT. The V and J genes are TRBV11-2 and TRBJ1-3; tentative D gene TRBD1, with 5 bases matching. CDR1 and CDR2 were assigned from the germline V gene as SGHAT and FQNNGV. Cut back by 2 bases and 3 bases, the V and J ends lie 14 bases apart. Its CDR3 holds 16 amino acids, cysteine through phenylalanine. Just CDR3 DNA is preserved here, 48 bases in frame from base 1.